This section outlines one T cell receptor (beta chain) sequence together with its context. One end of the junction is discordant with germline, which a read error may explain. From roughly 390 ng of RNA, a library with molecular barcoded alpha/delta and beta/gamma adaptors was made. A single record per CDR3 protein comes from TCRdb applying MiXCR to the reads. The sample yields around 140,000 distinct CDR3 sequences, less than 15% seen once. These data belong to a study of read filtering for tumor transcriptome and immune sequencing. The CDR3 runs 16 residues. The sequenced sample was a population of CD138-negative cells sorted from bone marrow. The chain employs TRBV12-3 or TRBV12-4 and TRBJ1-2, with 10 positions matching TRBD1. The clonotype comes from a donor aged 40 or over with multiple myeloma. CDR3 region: CASSPTGTGANYGHTF. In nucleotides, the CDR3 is TGTGCCAGCAGCCCCACCGGGACAGGGGCTAACTATGGCCACACCTTC.